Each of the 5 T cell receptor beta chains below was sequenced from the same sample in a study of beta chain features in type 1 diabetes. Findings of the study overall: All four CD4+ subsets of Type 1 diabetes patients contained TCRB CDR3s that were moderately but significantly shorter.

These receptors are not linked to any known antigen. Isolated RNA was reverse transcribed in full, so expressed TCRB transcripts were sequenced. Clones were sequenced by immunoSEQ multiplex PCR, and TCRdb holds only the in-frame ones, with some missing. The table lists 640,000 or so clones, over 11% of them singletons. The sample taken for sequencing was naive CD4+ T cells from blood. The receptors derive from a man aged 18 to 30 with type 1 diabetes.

CDR3 in amino acids: CASSQELGRTQYF. In nucleotides, the CDR3 is TGCGCCAGCAGCCAAGAGTTGGGGCGAACGCAGTATTTT. The chain couples TRBV4-3 to TRBJ2-3, with D possibly matching TRBD1 (5 bases). The CDR3 runs to 13 residues. Germline V gives CDR1 LGHNA, CDR2 YSLEER. V lost 0 bases and J 9 bases, leaving 10 bases between the germline ends.

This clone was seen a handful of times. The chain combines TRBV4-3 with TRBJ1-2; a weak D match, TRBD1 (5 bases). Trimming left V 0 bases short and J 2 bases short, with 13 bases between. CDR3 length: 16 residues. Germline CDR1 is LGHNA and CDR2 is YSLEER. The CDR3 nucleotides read TGCGCCAGCAGCCAAGATATCAGGGTCCAGAACTATGGCTACACCTTC. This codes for CASSQDIRVQNYGYTF.

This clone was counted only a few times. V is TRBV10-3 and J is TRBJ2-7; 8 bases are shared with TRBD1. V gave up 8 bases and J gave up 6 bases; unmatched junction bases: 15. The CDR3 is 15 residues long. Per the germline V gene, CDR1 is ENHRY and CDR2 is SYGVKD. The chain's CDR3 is CAIGKDRVASGEQYF. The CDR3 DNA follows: TGTGCCATCGGTAAGGACAGGGTGGCCTCAGGCGAGCAGTACTTC.

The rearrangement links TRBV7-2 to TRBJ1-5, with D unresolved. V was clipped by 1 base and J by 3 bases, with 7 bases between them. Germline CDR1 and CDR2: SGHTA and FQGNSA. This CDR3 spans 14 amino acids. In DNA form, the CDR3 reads TGTGCCAGCAGCTTAGGGTCGAACAATCAGCCCCAGCATTTT. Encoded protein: CASSLGSNNQPQHF.

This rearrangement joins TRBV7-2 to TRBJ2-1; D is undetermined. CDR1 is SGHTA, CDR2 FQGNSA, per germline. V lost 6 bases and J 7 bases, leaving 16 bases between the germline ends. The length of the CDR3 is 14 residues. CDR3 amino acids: CASSPDRYGNEQFF. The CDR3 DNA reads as TGTGCCAGCAGTCCTGACCGATACGGGAATGAGCAGTTCTTC.